One sample yielded the 9 T cell receptor beta chains listed below, sequenced in a study of CD8 T cells in Susac syndrome. RNA amounts of about 0.5 to 1 ug underwent reverse transcription with random hexamers. One entry per CDR3 protein, called by TCRdb with MiXCR from the immunoSEQ multiplex PCR reads. The data show around 150,000 distinct CDR3 sequences, approximately 94% seen once. Sequencing input: CD4+ T cells from PBMCs. The receptors stem from a human donor with multiple sclerosis.

The chain has TRBV4-1 and TRBJ1-4; TRBD1 is a possible D gene (6 bases). The CDR3 is 14 amino acids. Deletions cut 4 bases from V and 2 bases from J, with 8 bases between. From germline, CDR1 is MGHRA and CDR2 YSYEKL. The CDR3 region has the DNA TGCGCCAGCAGCCCGAGGGGGACTAATGAAAAACTGTTTTTT. Residues: CASSPRGTNEKLFF.

The chain has TRBV7-9 and TRBJ1-2, with D uncertain. Germline CDR1 and CDR2: SEHNR and FQNEAQ (reference sequence). V lost 5 bases to trimming and J lost 2 bases, with 15 bases between them. The CDR3 runs to 15 residues. CDR3 nucleotide sequence: TGTGCCAGCAGCCGCGTTTTTGGCGGCAACTATGGCTACACCTTC. Translating gives CASSRVFGGNYGYTF.

The V and J genes are TRBV2 and TRBJ2-3; tentative D call: TRBD2 (6 bases). Deletions cut 6 bases from V and 0 bases from J, with 10 bases between. Germline loops: CDR1 SNHLY, CDR2 FYNNEI. CDR3 length: 14 residues. The CDR3 DNA follows: TGTGCCAGCAGCTCCGGGACTAGCACAGATACGCAGTATTTT. Translated, it gives CASSSGTSTDTQYF.

This chain links TRBV2 with TRBJ2-7; D remains ambiguous. Germline V lookup: CDR1 SNHLY, CDR2 FYNNEI. The length of the CDR3 is 12 residues. V was cut by 1 base and J by 5 bases, with 6 bases left in between. In nucleotides, the CDR3 is TGTGCCAGCAGTGAAGATTGGGACGAGCAGTACTTC. Protein: CASSEDWDEQYF. The entire variable domain, with the rest obtained from reference TRBV2 and TRBJ2-7, is as follows: EPEVTQTPSHQVTQMGQEVILRCVPISNHLYFYWYRQILGQKVEFLVSFYNNEISEKSEIFDDQFSVERPDGSNFTLKIRSTKLEDSAMYFCASSEDWDEQYFGPGTRLTVT.

The chain uses TRBV28 and TRBJ1-3; 7 bases match TRBD1. CDR1 and CDR2 from the germline V gene are MDHEN and SYDVKM. J was trimmed by 4 bases and V by 5 bases; bases with no gene match: 5. The CDR3 consists of 14 residues. CDR3 region: CASSPTGQGNTIYF. The CDR3 DNA reads TGTGCCAGCAGTCCGACAGGGCAGGGAAACACCATATATTTT.

The chain employs TRBV7-8 and TRBJ1-4, with 7 bases that match TRBD1. CDR3 size: 15 residues. Germline values: CDR1 SGHVS, CDR2 FQNEAQ. V dropped 4 bases and J dropped 5; count of bases not matched to a gene: 7. CDR3 DNA sequence: TGTGCCAGCAGCTCGCAGGGACAGAAGAATGAAAAACTGTTTTTT. This encodes CASSSQGQKNEKLFF.

The V call is TRBV3-1, the J call TRBJ2-1, with 7 bases identical to TRBD2. With 4 bases clipped from V and 5 bases from J, the junction kept 8 bases outside the gene matches. This CDR3 spans 15 amino acids. Germline CDR1 is LGHDT and CDR2 is YNNKEL (reference sequence). CDR3 sequence reads: CASSPGGSLDNEQFF. In DNA, the CDR3 is TGTGCCAGCAGCCCAGGCGGGAGTTTGGACAATGAGCAGTTCTTC.

This clonotype turned up a few times. The rearrangement joins TRBV29-1 to TRBJ2-5; D may match TRBD1 or TRBD2 (5 bases each). The germline V gene has CDR1 SQVTM and CDR2 ANQGSEA. V was shortened by 6 bases and J by 3 bases, with 11 bases between the two germline ends. This CDR3 has 12 amino acids. In nucleotides, the CDR3 is TGCAGCGTGGGGGAGCGGAAAGAGACCCAGTACTTC. Residues: CSVGERKETQYF.

J is TRBJ2-2 and V is TRBV3-1; no definite D call. The CDR3 is 15 residues long. The germline gives CDR1 LGHDT, CDR2 YNNKEL (reference sequence). Trimming cost V 1 base and J 1 base, with 7 bases left between them. CDR3 in amino acids: CASSQVIMNTGELFF. CDR3 DNA sequence: TGTGCCAGCAGCCAAGTGATAATGAACACCGGGGAGCTGTTTTTT.